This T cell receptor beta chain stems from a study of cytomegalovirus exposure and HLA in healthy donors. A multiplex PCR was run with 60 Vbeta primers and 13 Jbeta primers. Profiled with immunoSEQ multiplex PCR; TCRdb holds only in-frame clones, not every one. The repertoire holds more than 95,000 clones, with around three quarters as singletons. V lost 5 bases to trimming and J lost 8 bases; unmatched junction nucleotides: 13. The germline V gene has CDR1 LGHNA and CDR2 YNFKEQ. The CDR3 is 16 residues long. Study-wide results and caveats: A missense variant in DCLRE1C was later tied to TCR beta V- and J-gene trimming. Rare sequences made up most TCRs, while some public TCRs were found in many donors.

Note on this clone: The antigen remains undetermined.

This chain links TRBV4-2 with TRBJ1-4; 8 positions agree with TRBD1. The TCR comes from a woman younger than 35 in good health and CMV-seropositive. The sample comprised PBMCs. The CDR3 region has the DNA TGTGCCAGCAGCGGTCCCGACAGGGGTCCACAGGAAAAACTGTTTTTT. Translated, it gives CASSGPDRGPQEKLFF.